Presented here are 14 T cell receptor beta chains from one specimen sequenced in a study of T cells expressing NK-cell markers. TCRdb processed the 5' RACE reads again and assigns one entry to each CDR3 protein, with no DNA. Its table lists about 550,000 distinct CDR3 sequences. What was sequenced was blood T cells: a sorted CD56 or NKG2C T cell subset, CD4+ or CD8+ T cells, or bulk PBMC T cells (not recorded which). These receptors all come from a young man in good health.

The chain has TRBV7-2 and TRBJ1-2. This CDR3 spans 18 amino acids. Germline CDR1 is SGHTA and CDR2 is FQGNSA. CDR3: CASSLAGFAAGRNYGYTF.

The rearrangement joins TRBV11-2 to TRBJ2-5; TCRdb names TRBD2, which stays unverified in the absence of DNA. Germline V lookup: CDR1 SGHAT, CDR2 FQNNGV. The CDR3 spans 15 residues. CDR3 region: CASSREAGGPETQYF.

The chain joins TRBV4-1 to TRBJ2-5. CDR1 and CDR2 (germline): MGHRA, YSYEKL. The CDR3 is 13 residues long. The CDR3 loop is CASSQDEVETQYF.

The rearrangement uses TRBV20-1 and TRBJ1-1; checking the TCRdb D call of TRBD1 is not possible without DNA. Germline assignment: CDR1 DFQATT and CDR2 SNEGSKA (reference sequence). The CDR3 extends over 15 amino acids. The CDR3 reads CSADRDSVLNTEAFF.

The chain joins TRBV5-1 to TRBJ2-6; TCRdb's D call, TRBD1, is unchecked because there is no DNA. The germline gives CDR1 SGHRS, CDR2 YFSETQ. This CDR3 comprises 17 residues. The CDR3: CASSRDRGGSGANVLTF.

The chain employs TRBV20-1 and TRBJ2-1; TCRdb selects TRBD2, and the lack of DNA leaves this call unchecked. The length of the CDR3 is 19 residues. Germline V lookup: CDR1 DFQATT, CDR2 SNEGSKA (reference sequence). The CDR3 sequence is CSARAIGLAGGPVTNEQFF.

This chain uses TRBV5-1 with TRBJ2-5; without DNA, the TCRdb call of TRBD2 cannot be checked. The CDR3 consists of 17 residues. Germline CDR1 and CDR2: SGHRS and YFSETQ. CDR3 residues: CASSAGLAGAAVETQYF. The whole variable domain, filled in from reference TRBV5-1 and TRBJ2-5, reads KAGVTQTPRYLIKTRGQQVTLSCSPISGHRSVSWYQQTPGQGLQFLFEYFSETQRNKGNFPGRFSGRQFSNSRSEMNVSTLELGDSALYLCASSAGLAGAAVETQYFGPGTRLLVL.

The CDR3: CASSTQGGRTETQYF. This chain connects TRBV19 to TRBJ2-5; the TRBD1 assignment by TCRdb is unverifiable without DNA. From germline, CDR1 is LNHDA and CDR2 SQIVND (reference sequence). This CDR3 region has 15 residues. The full variable domain, with the rest looked up from reference TRBV19 and TRBJ2-5, is DGGITQSPKYLFRKEGQNVTLSCEQNLNHDAMYWYRQDPGQGLRLIYYSQIVNDFQKGDIAEGYSVSREKKESFPLTVTSAQKNPTAFYLCASSTQGGRTETQYFGPGTRLLVL.

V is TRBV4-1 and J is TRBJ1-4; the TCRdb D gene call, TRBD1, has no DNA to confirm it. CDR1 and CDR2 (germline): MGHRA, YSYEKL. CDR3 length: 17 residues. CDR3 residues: CASSQGPGQPFNEKLFF.

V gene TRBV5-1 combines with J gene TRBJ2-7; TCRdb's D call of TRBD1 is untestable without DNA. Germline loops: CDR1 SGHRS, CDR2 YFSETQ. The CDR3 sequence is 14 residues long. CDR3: CASSLDGRGLRQYF.

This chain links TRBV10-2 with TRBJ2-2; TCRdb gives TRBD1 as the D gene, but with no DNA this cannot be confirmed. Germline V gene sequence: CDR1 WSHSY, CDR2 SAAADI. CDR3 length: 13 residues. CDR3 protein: CASSPGTTGELFF.

The CDR3 loop reads CASSLRGGQGARRETQYF. The J gene is TRBJ2-5, the V gene TRBV7-2; with no DNA, the TCRdb D assignment of TRBD1 cannot be verified. There are 18 residues in the CDR3. CDR1 and CDR2 from the germline V gene are SGHTA and FQGNSA.

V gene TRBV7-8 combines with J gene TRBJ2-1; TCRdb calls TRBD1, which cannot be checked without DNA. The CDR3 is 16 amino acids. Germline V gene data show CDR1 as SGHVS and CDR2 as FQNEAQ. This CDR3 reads CASSLRGTGNYNEQFF.

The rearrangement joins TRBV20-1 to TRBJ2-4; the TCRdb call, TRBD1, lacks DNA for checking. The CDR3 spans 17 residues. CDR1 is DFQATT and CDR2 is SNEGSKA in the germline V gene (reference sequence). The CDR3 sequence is CSANPNTGVVAKNIQYF.